The T cell receptor beta chain under discussion was sequenced for a study of regulatory T cells in long-lasting Graves disease. Findings of the study overall: Whereas 966 public clonotypes were shared by new patients, persistent patients shared more, at roughly 3,000.

Only a few counts were recorded for this clonotype. Its antigen is undetermined. For TCR beta, libraries came from iRepertoire HTBI primers and Arm-PCR of CDR3 regions. TCRdb called the multiplex PCR reads again in MiXCR, with one record for every CDR3 protein. This table holds 350,000 to 500,000 distinct CDR3 sequences, about 21% found once. Time point given: persistent/refractory GD, antithyroid drugs over 5 years with positive TRAb. From PBMCs, RNA was extracted and then used to make the TCR library. This CDR3 is built from 13 residues. CDR1 and CDR2 from the germline V gene are SGHAT and FQNNGV. V dropped 0 bases and J dropped 6 bases, with 8 bases sitting between them.

The starting material was peripheral blood mononuclear cells (PBMCs), obtained when the disease was refractory, from a patient treated with antithyroid drugs. This chain links TRBV11-2 with TRBJ1-2, with D perhaps matching TRBD1 (5 bases). The receptor was derived from a female donor with Graves disease. The CDR3 protein is CASSLDPGHGYTF. CDR3 DNA: TGTGCCAGCAGCTTAGATCCGGGACATGGCTACACCTTC. Drawing the rest from reference TRBV11-2 and TRBJ1-2, the complete variable domain is EAGVAQSPRYKIIEKRQSVAFWCNPISGHATLYWYQQILGQGPKLLIQFQNNGVVDDSQLPKDRFSAERLKGVDSTLKIQPAKLEDSAVYLCASSLDPGHGYTFGSGTRLTVV.